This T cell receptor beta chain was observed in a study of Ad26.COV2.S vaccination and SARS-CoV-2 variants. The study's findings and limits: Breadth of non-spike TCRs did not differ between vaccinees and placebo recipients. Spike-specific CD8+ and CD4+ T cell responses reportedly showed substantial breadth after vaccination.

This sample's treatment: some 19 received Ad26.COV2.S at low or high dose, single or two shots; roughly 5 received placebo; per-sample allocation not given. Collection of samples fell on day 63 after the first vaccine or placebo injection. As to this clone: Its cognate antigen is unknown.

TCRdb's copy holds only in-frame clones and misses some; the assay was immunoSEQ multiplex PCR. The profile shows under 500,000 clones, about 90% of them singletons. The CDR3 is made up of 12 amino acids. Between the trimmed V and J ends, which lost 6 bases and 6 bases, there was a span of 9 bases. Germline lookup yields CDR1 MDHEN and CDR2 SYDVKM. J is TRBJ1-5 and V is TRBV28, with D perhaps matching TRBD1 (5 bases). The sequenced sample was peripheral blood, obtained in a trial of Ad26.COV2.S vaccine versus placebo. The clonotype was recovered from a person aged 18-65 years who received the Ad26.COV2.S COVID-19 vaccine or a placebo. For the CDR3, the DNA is TGTGCCAGCAGCCAGGGTCGTCAGCCCCAGCATTTT. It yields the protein CASSQGRQPQHF.